Below, 4 T cell receptor beta chains from the same sample are listed, as sequenced in a study of blood T cells in healthy people across ages. The authors ran a second PCR of roughly 6 to 12 cycles using a sample-barcoded 5' primer and a J-beta primer mix. TCRdb passed the 5' RACE reads through MiXCR, listing each CDR3 protein once. The sample carries 1.5 million to 2 million distinct CDR3 sequences, about 50% recorded once. The sequencing input was blood. These receptors were collected from a woman aged 40-49 years in good health.

The rearrangement uses TRBV20-1 and TRBJ2-1, with D hard to call. The V and J ends lost 5 bases and 4 bases respectively, with 6 bases between them. This CDR3 is 11 amino acids long. The germline V gene encodes CDR1 DFQATT and CDR2 SNEGSKA (reference sequence). The CDR3 loop reads CSAAEYNEQFF. The CDR3 bases are TGCAGTGCTGCCGAGTACAATGAGCAGTTCTTC.

The CDR3 region has the DNA TGCGCCAGCAGCCAAGATGAGGGGGACACTGAAGCTTTCTTT. It translates to CASSQDEGDTEAFF. The V call is TRBV4-3, the J call TRBJ1-1; perhaps TRBD1 as D (6 bases). Per the germline V gene, CDR1 is LGHNA and CDR2 is YSLEER. The CDR3 loop spans 14 amino acids. Between the trimmed V and J ends, which lost 0 bases and 3 bases, there was a span of 8 bases.

The J gene is TRBJ2-3, the V gene TRBV20-1; 8 nucleotides match TRBD1. The germline gives CDR1 DFQATT, CDR2 SNEGSKA (reference sequence). The CDR3 is 14 amino acids. Trimming took 6 bases from V and 3 from J; bases not matched to a gene: 8. In DNA form, the CDR3 reads TGCAGTGCCCGAGACAGGGGTCATACAGATACGCAGTATTTT. This gives the protein CSARDRGHTDTQYF.

The chain couples TRBV28 to TRBJ2-7; 7 nucleotides align to TRBD1. This CDR3 comprises 12 residues. Germline CDR1 is MDHEN and CDR2 is SYDVKM. Trimming took 5 bases from V and 6 from J; bases not matched to a gene: 4. The CDR3 here is CASSRYRGEQYF. The DNA for the CDR3 is TGTGCCAGCAGTCGATACAGGGGCGAGCAGTACTTC.